This entry lists 32 T cell receptor beta chains sequenced from one sample in a study of blood T cell repertoires in COVID-19 (TCRdb year 2020). The method behind the library was the immunoSEQ multiplex PCR assay. The clones in this table, taken by TCRdb from immuneACCESS, are in-frame only. Not every clone is retained; where verified, under half of the shortfall comes from an unresolved V gene, and the cause of the rest is unknown. The sample table lists around 200,000 clones, 84% of them with a count of one. The ten largest clones take up more than 5.5% of the sample. Sequenced material: peripheral blood. The receptors shown here come from a human donor in a cohort sampled during active COVID-19.

The V call is TRBV11-3, the J call TRBJ2-2; 9 nucleotides align to TRBD1. The CDR3 runs to 16 residues. CDR1 is SGHNT and CDR2 is YENEEA in the germline V gene. V was pared by 2 bases and J by 6 bases, with 7 bases of the junction left unmatched. CDR3 nucleotides: TGTGCCAGCAGCTTAATGGGACAGGGTTCGTCCGGGGAGCTGTTTTTT. This codes for CASSLMGQGSSGELFF. The whole variable domain, filled in from reference TRBV11-3 and TRBJ2-2, reads EAGVVQSPRYKIIEKKQPVAFWCNPISGHNTLYWYLQNLGQGPELLIRYENEEAVDDSQLPKDRFSAERLKGVDSTLKIQPAELGDSAVYLCASSLMGQGSSGELFFGEGSRLTVL.

The chain recombines TRBV4-2 with TRBJ2-7; weak D call: TRBD2 (5 bases). CDR1 is LGHNA, CDR2 YNFKEQ, per germline. The CDR3 consists of 15 residues. V lost 1 base to trimming and J lost 3 bases, with 13 bases between them. CDR3 bases: TGTGCCAGCAGCCAAGCCTGGGAGAGGAGCTACGAGCAGTACTTC. Protein sequence: CASSQAWERSYEQYF.

DNA of the CDR3: TGTGCCAGCAGCTTAACACAGGGCTATGGCTACACCTTC. The encoded protein is CASSLTQGYGYTF. The genes are TRBV7-2 and TRBJ1-2; D perhaps matches TRBD1 (6 bases). The CDR3 spans 13 residues. The germline CDR1 and CDR2 sequences are SGHTA and FQGNSA. Trimming removed 2 bases from V and 4 bases from J, with 8 bases in between. Complete variable domain (other parts from reference TRBV7-2 and TRBJ1-2): GAGVSQSPSNKVTEKGKDVELRCDPISGHTALYWYRQSLGQGLEFLIYFQGNSAPDKSGLPSDRFSAERTGGSVSTLTIQRTQQEDSAVYLCASSLTQGYGYTFGSGTRLTVV.

A few counts support this clone. The chain's CDR3 is CASSDREVHEQYF. DNA for the CDR3: TGTGCCAGCAGCGACAGGGAAGTCCACGAGCAGTACTTC. The V and J genes are TRBV11-2 and TRBJ2-7, with TRBD1 matching 7 bases. The germline V gene has CDR1 SGHAT and CDR2 FQNNGV. The CDR3 consists of 13 residues. Germline trimming cut 5 bases from V and 5 bases from J; bases unmatched to any gene: 6.

The chain joins TRBV9 to TRBJ2-7; 11 bases match TRBD2. The CDR3 totals 15 residues. Germline lookup yields CDR1 SGDLS and CDR2 YYNGEE. Germline trimming cut 4 bases from V and 1 base from J; bases unmatched to any gene: 4. The CDR3 sequence is CASSPRLAGSYEQYF. DNA of the CDR3: TGTGCCAGCAGCCCCCGACTAGCGGGGTCCTACGAGCAGTACTTC.

This clone was observed a single time. The genes are TRBV27 and TRBJ1-6; 7 bases map to TRBD1. The CDR3 runs 18 residues. Germline lookup yields CDR1 MNHEY and CDR2 SMNVEV (reference sequence). J was trimmed by 7 bases and V by 6 bases; bases with no gene match: 18. The CDR3 here is CASSPLFETGRKNSPLHF. Here the CDR3 DNA reads TGTGCCAGCAGCCCGTTATTTGAGACAGGGCGTAAAAATTCACCCCTCCACTTT.

The chain carries TRBV19 and TRBJ1-1; possibly TRBD1 for D (5 bases). In germline, CDR1 is LNHDA, CDR2 SQIVND (reference sequence). The CDR3 totals 14 residues. Trimming left V 3 bases short and J 9 bases short, with 17 bases between. The CDR3 DNA follows: TGTGCCAGTAGTATGAGAGGGGAAGGAGGGAAAGCTTTCTTT. Translating it yields CASSMRGEGGKAFF.

V is TRBV3-1 (or the pseudogene TRBV3-2) and J is TRBJ1-2; tentative D call: TRBD1 (5 bases). Deletions cut 4 bases from V and 5 bases from J, with 11 bases between. CDR1 LGHDT and CDR2 YNNKEL come from the germline V gene (reference sequence). CDR3 size: 13 residues. The CDR3 reads CASSRDWEYGYTF. CDR3 bases: TGTGCCAGCAGCCGGGACTGGGAATATGGCTACACCTTC.

CDR3 loop: CASSPGGNNVLTF. The CDR3 DNA follows: TGTGCCAGCTCACCCGGAGGAAACAACGTCCTGACTTTC. This rearrangement joins TRBV18 to TRBJ2-6, with D possibly being TRBD2 (5 bases). CDR3 size: 13 residues. Germline CDR1 is KGHSH and CDR2 is LQKENI. The V end was cut by 3 bases, the J end by 9 bases, with 9 bases between.

The chain links TRBV5-1 to TRBJ2-1; TRBD2 agrees at 7 bases. In germline, CDR1 is SGHRS, CDR2 YFSETQ. J gave up 1 base and V 1 base, and 2 bases lay outside the gene matches. The CDR3 has 15 residues. The CDR3 DNA reads TGCGCCAGCAGCTTGACCGGGGGGTCCTACAATGAGCAGTTCTTC. Residues: CASSLTGGSYNEQFF.

The chain recombines TRBV30 with TRBJ2-1; D possibly corresponds to TRBD1 (6 bases). Looked up from germline, CDR1 is GTSNPN and CDR2 is SVGIG (reference sequence). The V and J ends lost 2 bases and 2 bases respectively, with 10 bases between them. The CDR3 length is 14 residues. The CDR3 is CAWSHRVAYNEQFF. CDR3 nucleotide sequence: TGTGCCTGGAGTCACAGGGTTGCCTACAATGAGCAGTTCTTC.

This sequence joins TRBV5-6 and TRBJ1-2; 9 bases are shared with TRBD1. J gave up 6 bases and V 6 bases, and 9 bases lay outside the gene matches. CDR3 size: 14 residues. CDR1 is SGHDT and CDR2 is YYEEEE in the germline V gene. CDR3 bases: TGTGCCAGCAAGTTCGGGACAGGGTTCGATGGCTACACCTTC. This codes for CASKFGTGFDGYTF.

The CDR3: CASSGDTGELFF. The CDR3 bases are TGTGCCAGTTCGGGTGACACCGGGGAGCTGTTTTTT. The chain has TRBV6-5 and TRBJ2-2; D unclear. The CDR3 runs 12 residues. The germline V gene encodes CDR1 MNHEY and CDR2 SVGAGI. Trimming shortened V by 9 bases and J by 3 bases, and 8 bases separated the two germline ends.

This chain connects TRBV9 to TRBJ2-7; 8 bases line up with TRBD2. Losses at the gene ends were 0 bases for V and 2 bases for J; bases not matched to a gene: 7. CDR3 size: 16 residues. Looked up from germline, CDR1 is SGDLS and CDR2 is YYNGEE. In DNA form, the CDR3 reads TGTGCCAGCAGCGTAGGGATCTTAGCGGGGACCTACGAGCAGTACTTC. Translation: CASSVGILAGTYEQYF.

This clone was seen just once. The chain recombines TRBV6-5 with TRBJ1-4, with a possible D match to TRBD1 (5 bases). Germline values: CDR1 MNHEY, CDR2 SVGAGI. Trimming removed 5 bases from V and 4 bases from J, with 14 bases in between. There are 15 residues in the CDR3. This CDR3 reads CASSTDRAINEKLFF. The CDR3 coding sequence is TGTGCCAGCAGTACCGACAGAGCCATTAATGAAAAACTGTTTTTT.

The chain couples TRBV18 to TRBJ2-7, with a tentative D call TRBD1 (6 bases). CDR1 and CDR2 (germline): KGHSH, LQKENI. The V end lost 0 bases, the J end lost 7 bases, and 7 bases lay between the germline ends. The CDR3 sequence is 12 residues long. The chain's CDR3 is CASSPPRGEQYF. The CDR3 nucleotides read TGTGCCAGCTCACCACCGAGGGGGGAGCAGTACTTC.

This chain connects TRBV5-4 to TRBJ2-5, with 8 bases lining up with TRBD2. Germline assignment: CDR1 SGHNT and CDR2 YYREEE (reference sequence). CDR3 size: 17 residues. Trimming took 2 bases from V and 2 from J; bases not matched to a gene: 11. CDR3 sequence (DNA): TGTGCCAGCAGCTTAAGCCACCAGCGGGGGCCGCAAGAGACCCAGTACTTC. Amino acid sequence: CASSLSHQRGPQETQYF.

V gene TRBV9 combines with J gene TRBJ2-7; 8 nucleotides match TRBD1. Germline V lookup: CDR1 SGDLS, CDR2 YYNGEE. The CDR3 runs to 15 residues. V shed 1 base and J 3 bases; nucleotides not matched to a gene: 6. CDR3 amino acids: CASSVTPDRVYEQYF. The CDR3 DNA reads TGTGCCAGCAGCGTAACGCCGGACAGGGTCTACGAGCAGTACTTC.

Concerning this clone itself: One end of the junction does not line up with germline, which may come from a read error. The rearrangement joins TRBV7-7 to TRBJ2-5, with D maybe TRBD1 (5 bases). Germline CDR1 reads SSHAT; CDR2 reads FNYEAQ (reference sequence). The CDR3 totals 15 residues. The CDR3 loop is CASRLGLQNEETQYF. For the CDR3, the DNA is TGTGCTAGCAGGTTGGGGCTACAAAACGAAGAGACCCAGTACTTC.

The chain recombines TRBV18 with TRBJ1-3; D uncertain. V was cut by 0 bases and J by 2 bases, with 11 bases left in between. CDR1 and CDR2 from the germline V gene are KGHSH and LQKENI. This CDR3 is 16 amino acids long. CDR3 in amino acids: CASSPPKPLTGNTIYF. In DNA, the CDR3 is TGTGCCAGCTCACCACCGAAGCCCCTAACTGGAAACACCATATATTTT.

The V gene is TRBV11-2, the J gene TRBJ2-7; a weak D match, TRBD1 (6 bases). Per germline, CDR1 SGHAT and CDR2 FQNNGV. V gave up 0 bases and J gave up 5 bases, with 14 bases separating them. The CDR3 contains 15 residues. CDR3 residues: CASSLEGTPRNEQYF. CDR3 coding DNA: TGTGCCAGCAGCTTAGAAGGGACACCCCGGAACGAGCAGTACTTC.

A few counts support this clone. The chain joins TRBV5-1 to TRBJ2-1; TRBD1 matches 11 bases. CDR1 is SGHRS, CDR2 YFSETQ, per germline. Germline trimming cut 2 bases from V and 9 bases from J; bases unmatched to any gene: 7. There are 15 residues in the CDR3. The CDR3 DNA sequence: TGCGCCAGCAGCTTCCTAGGACAGGGGGCGCGTGAGCAGTTCTTC. Amino acids: CASSFLGQGAREQFF.

The rearrangement uses TRBV18 and TRBJ1-1; 7 nucleotides agree with TRBD1. V was clipped by 2 bases and J by 1 base; unmatched bases: 7. CDR1 is KGHSH, CDR2 LQKENI, per germline. This CDR3 has 16 amino acids. The CDR3 loop is CASSPTGTERNTEAFF. In nucleotides, the CDR3 is TGTGCCAGCTCACCAACCGGGACAGAGAGGAACACTGAAGCTTTCTTT.

The rearrangement joins TRBV6-2 or TRBV6-3 to TRBJ1-1; D is possibly TRBD1 (5 bases). The CDR3 sequence is 15 residues long. V was cut by 0 bases and J by 4 bases, with 12 bases left in between. Germline assignment: CDR1 MNHEY and CDR2 SVGEGT. CDR3 sequence reads: CASSYSLPGGTEAFF. Here the CDR3 DNA reads TGTGCCAGCAGTTACTCTCTCCCGGGGGGCACTGAAGCTTTCTTT.

The gene calls are TRBV5-1 and TRBJ2-5; TRBD1 aligns across 7 bases. J lost 1 base, V lost 1 base, and 4 bases had no gene match. The CDR3 spans 15 residues. CDR1 and CDR2 (germline): SGHRS, YFSETQ. CDR3 in amino acids: CASSLWGQFQETQYF. The CDR3 region has the DNA TGCGCCAGCAGCTTGTGGGGACAGTTCCAAGAGACCCAGTACTTC.

The genes are TRBV5-6 and TRBJ1-2; TRBD1 aligns across 7 bases. The CDR3 has 14 residues. V shed 0 bases and J 8 bases; nucleotides not matched to a gene: 7. Germline-derived CDR1 and CDR2 are SGHDT and YYEEEE. CDR3 amino acids: CASSLGATGIGYTF. In DNA form, the CDR3 reads TGTGCCAGCAGCTTGGGCGCGACAGGGATAGGCTACACCTTC.

In its sample, this clone was seen once. The J gene is TRBJ2-2, the V gene TRBV5-1; D possibly corresponds to TRBD1 (8 bases). In germline, CDR1 is SGHRS, CDR2 YFSETQ. V lost 2 bases to trimming and J lost 7 bases, with 15 bases between them. The CDR3 has 15 amino acids. This CDR3 is CASSFPDREGGELFF. CDR3 nucleotide sequence: TGCGCCAGCAGCTTTCCGGACAGGGAGGGCGGGGAGCTGTTTTTT.

This clone has a single count. V gene TRBV30 combines with J gene TRBJ1-5; 10 positions match TRBD1. V gave up 2 bases and J gave up 6 bases; unmatched junction bases: 7. The germline CDR1 and CDR2 sequences are GTSNPN and SVGIG (reference sequence). The CDR3 consists of 15 residues. The CDR3 loop reads CAWSPRTGGGQPQHF. The CDR3 region has the DNA TGTGCCTGGAGTCCTAGGACAGGGGGGGGTCAGCCCCAGCATTTT.

The gene calls are TRBV24-1 and TRBJ1-4; 7 bases are a match to TRBD1. Germline values: CDR1 KGHDR, CDR2 SFDVKD. The CDR3 is made up of 15 amino acids. The V and J ends lost 5 bases and 3 bases, in that order; junction bases with no gene match: 5. The CDR3 DNA reads TGTGCCACCAGTGGCAGGGGGAAGGCTAATGAAAAACTGTTTTTT. Protein product: CATSGRGKANEKLFF.

The V and J genes are TRBV19 and TRBJ2-5; perhaps TRBD1 as D (6 bases). Germline V gives CDR1 LNHDA, CDR2 SQIVND (reference sequence). V lost 7 bases, J lost 1 base, and 10 bases lay in between. The CDR3 runs 13 residues. DNA for the CDR3: TGTGCCAGTACCCCAGGGGTCCAAGAGACCCAGTACTTC. Protein product: CASTPGVQETQYF.

The V and J genes are TRBV4-1 and TRBJ2-7, with 10 positions matching TRBD2. This CDR3 is 16 amino acids long. Trimming removed 1 base from V and 4 bases from J; junction bases left unmatched: 7. Germline CDR1 and CDR2: MGHRA and YSYEKL. DNA for the CDR3: TGCGCCAGCAGCCAAGGCCCTAGCGGGGGCCTATACGAGCAGTACTTC. Translated, it gives CASSQGPSGGLYEQYF.

The rearrangement links TRBV19 to TRBJ1-1; D possibly corresponds to TRBD1 (5 bases). Trimming stripped 7 bases from V and 0 bases from J, with 15 bases between. The CDR3 consists of 15 residues. CDR1 and CDR2 (germline): LNHDA, SQIVND (reference sequence). In DNA, the CDR3 is TGTGCCAGTACCGATGGAGGGGCAGTGAACACTGAAGCTTTCTTT. Translated, it gives CASTDGGAVNTEAFF.